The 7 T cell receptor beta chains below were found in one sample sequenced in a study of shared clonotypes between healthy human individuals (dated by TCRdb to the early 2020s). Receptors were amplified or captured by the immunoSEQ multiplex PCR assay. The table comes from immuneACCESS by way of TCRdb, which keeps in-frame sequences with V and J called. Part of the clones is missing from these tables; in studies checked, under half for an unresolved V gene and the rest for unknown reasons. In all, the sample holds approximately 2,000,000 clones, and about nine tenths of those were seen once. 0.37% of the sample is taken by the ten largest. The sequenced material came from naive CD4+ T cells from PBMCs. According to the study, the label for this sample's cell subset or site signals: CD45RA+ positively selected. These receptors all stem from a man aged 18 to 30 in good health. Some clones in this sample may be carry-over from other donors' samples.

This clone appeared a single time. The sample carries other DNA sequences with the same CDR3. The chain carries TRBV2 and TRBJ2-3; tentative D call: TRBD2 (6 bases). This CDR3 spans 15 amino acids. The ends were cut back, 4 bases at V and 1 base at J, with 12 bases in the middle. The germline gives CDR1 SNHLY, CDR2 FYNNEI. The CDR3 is CASSVGTGGTDTQYF. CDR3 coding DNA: TGTGCCAGCAGTGTGGGGACGGGAGGCACAGATACGCAGTATTTT.

CDR3 sequence reads: CASSVVGRRQETQYF. The CDR3 DNA is TGTGCCAGCAGCGTAGTCGGAAGACGACAAGAGACCCAGTACTTC. The chain uses TRBV9 and TRBJ2-5; D unresolved. The germline V and J ends were trimmed by 0 bases and 2 bases, with 11 bases remaining between them. Germline CDR1 SGDLS, CDR2 YYNGEE. The CDR3 is 15 amino acids.

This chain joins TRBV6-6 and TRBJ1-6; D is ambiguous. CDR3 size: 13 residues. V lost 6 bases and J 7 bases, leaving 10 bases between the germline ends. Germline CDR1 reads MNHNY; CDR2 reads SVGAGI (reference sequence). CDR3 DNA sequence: TGTGCCAGCAGGAGAGAAGAGAATTCACCCCTCCACTTT. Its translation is CASRREENSPLHF.

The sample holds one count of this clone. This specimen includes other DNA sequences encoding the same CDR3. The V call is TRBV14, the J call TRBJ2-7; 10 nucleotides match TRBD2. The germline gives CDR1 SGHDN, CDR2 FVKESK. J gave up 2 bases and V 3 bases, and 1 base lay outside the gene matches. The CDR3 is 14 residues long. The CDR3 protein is CASSHLAGAYEQYF. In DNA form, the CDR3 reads TGTGCCAGCAGCCACCTAGCGGGAGCCTACGAGCAGTACTTC.

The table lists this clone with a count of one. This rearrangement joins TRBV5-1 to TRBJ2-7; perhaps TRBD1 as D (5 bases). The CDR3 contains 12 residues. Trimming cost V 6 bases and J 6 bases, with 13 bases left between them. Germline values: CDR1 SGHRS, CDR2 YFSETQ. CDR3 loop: CASMAGKGEQYF. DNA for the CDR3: TGCGCCAGCATGGCAGGGAAGGGCGAGCAGTACTTC.

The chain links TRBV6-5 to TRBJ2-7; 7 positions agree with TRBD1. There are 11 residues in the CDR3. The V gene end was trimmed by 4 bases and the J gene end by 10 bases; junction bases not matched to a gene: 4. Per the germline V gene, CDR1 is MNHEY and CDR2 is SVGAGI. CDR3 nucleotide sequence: TGTGCCAGCAGTTTTGGGGACAGTCAGTACTTC. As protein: CASSFGDSQYF.

The CDR3 region has the DNA TGTGCCTGGCAAAGCTTAGAGACCCAGTACTTC. Its protein is CAWQSLETQYF. This chain joins TRBV30 and TRBJ2-5; D unresolved. Germline-derived CDR1 and CDR2 are GTSNPN and SVGIG (reference sequence). The CDR3 spans 11 residues. V lost 5 bases and J 4 bases, leaving 8 bases between the germline ends.